This TCR beta chain emerged from a study of T cell repertoires in cytomegalovirus infection. Across the study: As its CMV epitopes, the study selected recently identified HLA-C-restricted and well-studied HLA-B-restricted targets. A matching HLA type, together with CMV infection, was signaled by public TCR beta signatures.

TCRdb called the reads again in MiXCR, with one record for every CDR3 protein. In the table there are about 34,000 distinct CDR3 sequences, just over 50% of which are singletons. Trimming removed 5 bases at V and 3 bases at J, with 11 bases between. The CDR3 is 13 residues long. Germline V gene sequence: CDR1 SGHTA, CDR2 FQGTGA. Of note for this clonotype: No antigen is known for it.

The chain is built from TRBV7-3 and TRBJ2-7, with D possibly TRBD1 on 6 matching bases. The sequence was collected from a human donor in good health (CMV status not recorded). Some clones in this sample may be carry-over from other donors' samples. The specimen comprised CD8+ T cells from cultured PBMCs, sampled from culture after CMV antigen stimulation. In DNA form, the CDR3 reads TGTGCCAGCAGCCCCGGACAGTACTACGAGCAGTACTTC. Protein product: CASSPGQYYEQYF. Combining the CDR3 with reference TRBV7-3 and TRBJ2-7 gives the whole variable domain GAGVSQTPSNKVTEKGKYVELRCDPISGHTALYWYRQSLGQGPEFLIYFQGTGAADDSGLPNDRFFAVRPEGSVSTLKIQRTERGDSAVYLCASSPGQYYEQYFGPGTRLTVT.